These 15 T cell receptor beta chains came from one sample sequenced in a study of T cells in tuberculosis. The time point: new active TB diagnosis, blood taken before or within 7 days of starting treatment. Assay used: immunoSEQ multiplex PCR; TCRdb lists only in-frame clones, some missing. The sample lists around 30,000 clones; over 85% were seen once. This material consisted of PBMCs, taken at tuberculosis diagnosis. These receptors were obtained from an adult with tuberculosis.

This clone came up once. V usage is TRBV15 and J usage is TRBJ2-1, with 16 bases aligning to TRBD2. The J segment lost 7 bases and the V segment lost 4 bases, leaving 4 bases of the junction unmatched. The CDR3 is 16 amino acids. Per germline, CDR1 LNHNV and CDR2 YYDKDF (reference sequence). CDR3 loop: CATSKGLAGGQNEQFF. CDR3 bases: TGTGCCACCAGCAAGGGACTAGCGGGGGGGCAAAATGAGCAGTTCTTC.

This clone has only one observation. This rearrangement joins TRBV5-1 to TRBJ2-1; TRBD1 is a possible D gene (5 bases). The CDR3 runs to 15 residues. V dropped 4 bases and J dropped 1 base, with 12 bases sitting between them. Germline CDR1 is SGHRS and CDR2 is YFSETQ. CDR3 bases: TGCGCCAGCAGCGGTTGGGGCACATCCTACAATGAGCAGTTCTTC. Its translation: CASSGWGTSYNEQFF. The whole variable domain, filled in from reference TRBV5-1 and TRBJ2-1, reads KAGVTQTPRYLIKTRGQQVTLSCSPISGHRSVSWYQQTPGQGLQFLFEYFSETQRNKGNFPGRFSGRQFSNSRSEMNVSTLELGDSALYLCASSGWGTSYNEQFFGPGTRLTVL.

This clone was seen a handful of times. This chain links TRBV11-2 with TRBJ1-3; no clear D gene. V shed 5 bases and J shed 0 bases, with 17 bases lying between them. Germline V gene lookup returns CDR1 SGHAT and CDR2 FQNNGV. This CDR3 spans 17 amino acids. CDR3 nucleotides: TGTGCCAGCAGCACTAAAACCCCGGAAGTCTCTGGAAACACCATATATTTT. Translating it yields CASSTKTPEVSGNTIYF.

This clone has more than one count but fewer than ten. This chain joins TRBV27 and TRBJ2-7, with a weak D call TRBD1 (5 bases). Per germline, CDR1 MNHEY and CDR2 SMNVEV (reference sequence). The CDR3 has 18 residues. The V end was cut by 2 bases, the J end by 7 bases, with 27 bases between. The CDR3 here is CASSLTSLRDLNLGEQYF. DNA for the CDR3: TGTGCCAGCAGTTTAACTTCTCTCAGGGATCTAAATTTGGGGGAGCAGTACTTC.

The chain is built from TRBV9 and TRBJ2-3, with D possibly being TRBD1 (6 bases). The CDR3 loop spans 15 amino acids. The ends were cut back, 0 bases at V and 1 base at J, with 9 bases in the middle. Looked up from germline, CDR1 is SGDLS and CDR2 is YYNGEE. For the CDR3, the DNA is TGTGCCAGCAGCGTAGAGGGGGACGGCACAGATACGCAGTATTTT. Protein product: CASSVEGDGTDTQYF.

The chain carries TRBV5-1 and TRBJ2-3, with 12 bases fitting TRBD2. The germline V gene encodes CDR1 SGHRS and CDR2 YFSETQ. This CDR3 is 22 amino acids long. J lost 2 bases, V lost 0 bases, and 19 bases had no gene match. The CDR3, as DNA: TGCGCCAGCAGCTTGGTGCCCCCGGGCCGACTAGCGGGAGTTACCTTCACAGATACGCAGTATTTT. It translates to CASSLVPPGRLAGVTFTDTQYF.

CDR3 sequence (DNA): TGCGCCAGCAGCCAAGGACAGGGGTTCAGCGCTGAAGCTTTCTTT. It yields the protein CASSQGQGFSAEAFF. This chain uses TRBV4-1 with TRBJ1-1; 8 bases align to TRBD1. The CDR3 is 15 residues long. Trimming took 1 base from V and 6 from J; bases not matched to a gene: 7. Germline CDR1 MGHRA, CDR2 YSYEKL.

The chain combines TRBV13 with TRBJ2-7; D remains ambiguous. The germline CDR1 and CDR2 sequences are PRHDT and FYEKMQ (reference sequence). The CDR3 runs 14 residues. V lost 5 bases, J lost 2 bases, and 13 bases lay in between. The CDR3, as DNA: TGTGCCAGCAGCCCGCGTGGTGGGCCCTACGAGCAGTACTTC. Encoded protein: CASSPRGGPYEQYF. The variable domain in full, completed from reference TRBV13 and TRBJ2-7, reads AAGVIQSPRHLIKEKRETATLKCYPIPRHDTVYWYQQGPGQDPQFLISFYEKMQSDKGSIPDRFSAQQFSDYHSELNMSSLELGDSALYFCASSPRGGPYEQYFGPGTRLTVT.

This rearrangement joins TRBV11-2 to TRBJ2-1; 8 bases align to TRBD2. CDR3 size: 15 residues. V gave up 1 base and J gave up 3 bases; unmatched junction bases: 2. CDR1 is SGHAT and CDR2 is FQNNGV in the germline V gene. Here the CDR3 DNA reads TGTGCCAGCAGCTTAGGAGCGGGAGTCTACAATGAGCAGTTCTTC. Its translation is CASSLGAGVYNEQFF.

This rearrangement joins TRBV4-1 to TRBJ1-2; D might be TRBD1 (5 bases). The CDR3 covers 13 residues. CDR1 and CDR2 (germline): MGHRA, YSYEKL. The V end lost 0 bases, the J end lost 6 bases, and 8 bases lay between the germline ends. The CDR3 region is CASSQETGDGYTF. CDR3 DNA: TGCGCCAGCAGCCAAGAAACAGGTGATGGCTACACCTTC.

J is TRBJ2-1 and V is TRBV9, with TRBD2 identical over 7 bases. The V gene's germline CDR1 is SGDLS and CDR2 YYNGEE. The CDR3 runs to 15 residues. Trimming took 0 bases from V and 2 from J; bases not matched to a gene: 2. The CDR3 loop is CASSVDGGAYNEQFF. The CDR3 DNA sequence: TGTGCCAGCAGCGTAGATGGGGGGGCCTACAATGAGCAGTTCTTC.

The gene calls are TRBV5-6 and TRBJ2-3, with D perhaps TRBD2 (5 bases). The CDR3 extends over 14 amino acids. CDR1 and CDR2 from the germline V gene are SGHDT and YYEEEE. The V end was cut by 3 bases, the J end by 2 bases, with 10 bases between. CDR3 loop: CASSSRTATDTQYF. The CDR3 DNA reads as TGTGCCAGCAGCTCCCGGACTGCCACAGATACGCAGTATTTT.

V gene TRBV28 combines with J gene TRBJ2-7; 10 nucleotides match TRBD1. Looked up from germline, CDR1 is MDHEN and CDR2 is SYDVKM. J gave up 5 bases and V 3 bases, and 10 bases lay outside the gene matches. The CDR3 covers 16 residues. The CDR3 DNA reads TGTGCCAGCAGTTTTTTCCCGGGACAGGGGTCCCACGAGCAGTACTTC. Translating it yields CASSFFPGQGSHEQYF.

The V and J genes are TRBV5-4 and TRBJ2-1, with 8 bases that match TRBD1. The V and J ends lost 1 base and 7 bases, in that order; junction bases with no gene match: 7. Germline V lookup: CDR1 SGHNT, CDR2 YYREEE (reference sequence). This CDR3 has 15 amino acids. The CDR3 region is CASSLPDRALNEQFF. CDR3 DNA: TGTGCCAGCAGCTTGCCGGACAGGGCTTTGAATGAGCAGTTCTTC.

The V and J genes are TRBV18 and TRBJ2-1, with 15 positions matching TRBD2. CDR1 is KGHSH, CDR2 LQKENI, per germline. The CDR3 extends over 17 amino acids. With V trimmed by 0 bases and J by 7 bases, 4 bases remained unmatched. This CDR3 reads CASSPPGLAGGRNEQFF. CDR3 nucleotide sequence: TGTGCCAGCTCACCACCGGGACTAGCGGGAGGTCGGAATGAGCAGTTCTTC.